Listed below are T cell receptor beta chains from one sample, sequenced in a study of cytomegalovirus exposure and HLA in healthy donors. Profiled with immunoSEQ multiplex PCR; TCRdb holds only in-frame clones, not every one. The sample yields about 120,000 clones, less than 80% seen once. Sample: PBMCs. These TCRs come from a woman aged 40 to 50 in good health and CMV-seropositive. Both conserved end residues are part of each CDR3. The D gene is left open where the match is weak. Part of the rows lack a size; the others show once, few, many or a class for expanded clones.

V gene	J gene	D gene	clone size	CDR3 protein	CDR3 DNA
TRBV11-3	TRBJ1-1	TRBD1	-	CASSSVTGDAFF	TGTGCCAGCAGCTCCGTCACAGGGGACGCTTTCTTT
TRBV11-2	TRBJ1-4	-	few	CASSPGWRTNEKLFF	TGTGCCAGCAGTCCGGGATGGAGAACAAATGAAAAACTGTTTTTT
TRBV29-1	TRBJ2-7	-	-	CSVSTGAEQYF	TGCAGCGTCTCTACAGGTGCCGAGCAGTACTTC
TRBV18	TRBJ2-7	TRBD1	once	CASSPGQGLRTGEQYF	TGTGCCAGCTCACCGGGACAGGGGCTTCGGACGGGCGAGCAGTACTTC
TRBV5-1	TRBJ1-6	-	few	CASSRSVGVDSPLHF	TGCGCCAGCAGCAGATCAGTAGGGGTTGATTCACCCCTCCACTTT
TRBV28	TRBJ2-7	-	-	CASSFSSGFNEQYF	TGTGCCAGCAGTTTCAGTAGCGGATTCAACGAGCAGTACTTC
TRBV27	TRBJ1-2	TRBD1	few	CASSSADRVYGYTF	TGTGCCAGCAGTTCGGCGGACAGGGTTTATGGCTACACCTTC
TRBV10-2	TRBJ1-1	-	-	CASSESGGGTEAFF	TGCGCCAGCAGTGAGTCCGGGGGGGGCACTGAAGCTTTCTTT
TRBV11-2	TRBJ1-1	-	once	CASSVDPFGRTEAFF	TGTGCCAGCAGCGTCGATCCATTTGGGCGCACTGAAGCTTTCTTT
TRBV10-3	TRBJ2-1	TRBD2	-	CAISQTGTSGTYNEQFF	TGTGCCATCAGTCAGACCGGGACTAGCGGGACCTACAATGAGCAGTTCTTC
TRBV2	TRBJ2-3	-	few	CASNLAPGGADTQYF	TGTGCCAGCAATCTAGCACCCGGAGGAGCGGATACGCAGTATTTT
TRBV19	TRBJ2-1	-	-	CASSKGGGEQFF	TGTGCCAGTAGTAAAGGGGGGGGTGAGCAGTTCTTC
TRBV19	TRBJ1-4	-	few	CASRTGYNEKLFF	TGTGCCAGTAGGACGGGGTACAATGAAAAACTGTTTTTT
TRBV18	TRBJ2-2	-	-	CASRKGDTLGELFF	TGTGCCAGCCGCAAAGGCGACACCTTAGGGGAGCTGTTTTTT
TRBV21-1	TRBJ2-5	-	-	CASRGGETSGRETQYF	TGTGCCAGCAGGGGTGGGGAGACTAGCGGTCGGGAGACCCAGTACTTC
TRBV5-4	TRBJ2-7	TRBD2	once	CASSFSAGASYEQYF	TGTGCCAGCAGCTTCTCAGCGGGAGCCTCCTACGAGCAGTACTTC
TRBV5-4	TRBJ2-5	-	-	CASSPGNGWETQYF	TGTGCCAGCAGCCCGGGAAATGGTTGGGAGACCCAGTACTTC
TRBV5-1	TRBJ1-4	-	-	CASSFSVANEKLFF	TGCGCCAGCAGCTTTTCTGTCGCTAATGAAAAACTGTTTTTT
TRBV5-1	TRBJ1-3	-	-	CASSLIGGNTIYF	TGCGCCAGCAGCTTGATCGGTGGAAACACCATATATTTT
TRBV7-2	TRBJ2-5	TRBD2	few	CASSLGAGGIGETQYF	TGTGCCAGCAGCTTAGGGGCGGGAGGAATTGGTGAGACCCAGTACTTC
TRBV7-9	TRBJ2-4	-	few	CASSQGTKEDIQYF	TGTGCCAGCAGCCAGGGGACGAAGGAAGACATTCAGTACTTC
TRBV18	TRBJ2-7	TRBD2	-	CASSQASGSVYEQYF	TGTGCCAGCTCACAGGCTAGCGGTTCGGTCTACGAGCAGTACTTC
TRBV6-5	TRBJ2-5	-	-	CASSVKPGIGTQYF	TGTGCCAGCAGTGTTAAACCAGGGATTGGGACCCAGTACTTC
TRBV19	TRBJ2-7	TRBD2	-	CASSHPSGNEQYF	TGTGCCAGTAGTCACCCAAGCGGGAACGAGCAGTACTTC
TRBV19	TRBJ2-5	TRBD1	-	CASSQTRRTGLSETQYF	TGTGCCAGTAGCCAAACCCGTAGGACAGGGTTGTCGGAGACCCAGTACTTC
TRBV29-1	TRBJ1-2	-	-	CSVRTGLDGYTF	TGCAGCGTTAGGACTGGCTTGGACGGCTACACCTTC
TRBV4-1	TRBJ2-7	TRBD1	-	CASSQGGPWTGGYEQYF	TGCGCCAGCAGCCAGGGGGGACCCTGGACAGGGGGCTACGAGCAGTACTTC
TRBV4-3	TRBJ2-5	TRBD2	-	CASSQDLAGEKETQYF	TGCGCCAGCAGCCAAGATCTAGCGGGGGAAAAAGAGACCCAGTACTTC
TRBV7-2	TRBJ2-7	TRBD2	-	CASSTTWTSGRLRSYEQYF	TGTGCCAGCAGCACAACATGGACTAGCGGGAGGTTAAGGTCCTACGAGCAGTACTTC
TRBV27	TRBJ1-2	TRBD1	-	CASSLTGTGDLDGYTF	TGTGCCAGCAGTTTAACCGGGACAGGAGACTTAGATGGCTACACCTTC
TRBV7-9	TRBJ2-2	TRBD1	-	CASRRTGSNTGELFF	TGTGCCAGCAGGCGGACAGGGTCGAACACCGGGGAGCTGTTTTTT
TRBV27	TRBJ1-4	-	few	CASSGGMIAEKLFF	TGTGCCAGCAGCGGCGGGATGATCGCCGAAAAACTGTTTTTT
TRBV15	TRBJ2-7	TRBD2	-	CATSRDPGLAGPEQYF	TGTGCCACCAGCAGGGATCCGGGACTAGCGGGGCCGGAGCAGTACTTC
TRBV27	TRBJ2-3	TRBD2	-	CASSRREGLLDTQYF	TGTGCCAGCAGTCGTCGGGAGGGCCTTTTGGATACGCAGTATTTT
TRBV7-3	TRBJ2-5	TRBD2	few	CASSFGLAETQYF	TGTGCCAGCAGCTTCGGACTAGCTGAGACCCAGTACTTC
TRBV29-1	TRBJ2-1	TRBD2	-	CSSLSGSYYEQFF	TGCAGCTCGCTCAGCGGGAGTTATTATGAGCAGTTCTTC
TRBV6-5	TRBJ2-1	-	-	CASRKEPRADNEQFF	TGTGCCAGCAGAAAGGAACCGAGGGCTGACAATGAGCAGTTCTTC
TRBV7-2	TRBJ1-2	-	-	CASSLSGTEHGYTF	TGTGCCAGCAGCTTGTCCGGGACTGAGCATGGCTACACCTTC
TRBV6-5	TRBJ1-1	TRBD1	-	CASSHGQGARTEAFF	TGTGCCAGCAGCCACGGACAGGGGGCGCGAACTGAAGCTTTCTTT
TRBV28	TRBJ2-2	-	-	CASSLTWRDTGELFF	TGTGCCAGCAGCTTGACGTGGAGGGACACCGGGGAGCTGTTTTTT
TRBV7-6	TRBJ2-5	-	-	CASVSRQSQETQYF	TGTGCCAGCGTCTCTAGACAGAGCCAAGAGACCCAGTACTTC
TRBV7-9	TRBJ2-1	-	once	CASSSHMNNYNEQFF	TGTGCCAGCAGCTCGCACATGAACAACTACAATGAGCAGTTCTTC
TRBV7-2	TRBJ2-4	-	-	CASSFGEWGDKNIQYF	TGTGCCAGCAGCTTCGGAGAATGGGGAGACAAAAACATTCAGTACTTC
TRBV9	TRBJ2-7	-	few	CASSPRGASYEQYF	TGTGCCAGCAGCCCCCGGGGGGCTTCCTACGAGCAGTACTTC
TRBV19	TRBJ2-1	TRBD2	few	CASERGGTYNEQFF	TGTGCCAGTGAACGGGGGGGGACGTACAATGAGCAGTTCTTC
TRBV28	TRBJ2-1	-	-	CASSSPGPVTEQFF	TGTGCCAGCAGTTCCCCGGGTCCCGTGACTGAGCAGTTCTTC
TRBV5-8	TRBJ1-2	TRBD1	-	CASSLVGTATYGYTF	TGTGCCAGCAGCTTGGTGGGGACAGCGACCTATGGCTACACCTTC
TRBV4-1	TRBJ1-1	TRBD1	-	CASSHTTGGYAEAFF	TGCGCCAGCAGCCATACGACAGGGGGTTACGCTGAAGCTTTCTTT
TRBV28	TRBJ2-7	-	-	CASSLRGISYEQYF	TGTGCCAGCAGTTTAAGAGGGATCTCCTACGAGCAGTACTTC
TRBV7-9	TRBJ1-1	TRBD1	-	CASSLRQTGGTEAFF	TGTGCCAGCAGCCTACGCCAGACAGGGGGCACTGAAGCTTTCTTT
TRBV18	TRBJ2-5	TRBD1	few	CASSPTGDQETQYF	TGTGCCAGCTCACCGACAGGGGATCAAGAGACCCAGTACTTC
TRBV12-1	TRBJ1-2	-	-	CASSPRAGTGECGYTF	TGTGCCAGCAGCCCCCGGGCCGGGACAGGGGAATGTGGCTACACCTTC
TRBV28	TRBJ1-1	-	-	CASSLEAREAFF	TGTGCCAGCAGTTTGGAGGCCCGAGAAGCTTTCTTT
TRBV6-1	TRBJ1-2	TRBD1	-	CASSGSGQNYGYTF	TGTGCCAGCAGTGGTTCGGGACAGAACTATGGCTACACCTTC
TRBV27	TRBJ2-1	-	-	CASSLFTRDNEQFF	TGTGCCAGCAGTTTATTCACCCGGGACAATGAGCAGTTCTTC
TRBV4-2	TRBJ2-1	TRBD2	-	CASSRTSGTYNEQFF	TGTGCCAGCAGCCGCACTAGCGGGACGTACAATGAGCAGTTCTTC
TRBV9	TRBJ1-2	-	-	CASSVAKHPNYGYTF	TGTGCCAGCAGCGTAGCCAAGCATCCTAACTATGGCTACACCTTC
TRBV27	TRBJ2-6	-	-	CASSLRVGTGANVLTF	TGTGCCAGCAGTTTAAGGGTCGGGACTGGGGCCAACGTCCTGACTTTC
TRBV29-1	TRBJ2-7	TRBD1	-	CSVEVPTGPYEQYF	TGCAGCGTTGAAGTCCCGACAGGGCCCTACGAGCAGTACTTC